The clone carrying this TCR beta chain has more than one count but fewer than ten. Its specificity is not known. Since all of the isolated RNA was reverse transcribed, expressed TCRB transcripts were what got sequenced. Some clones are missing from TCRdb's copy, which holds only in-frame ones; the method was immunoSEQ multiplex PCR. The sample gives around 600,000 clones, 9.5% to 15% of which show up once; around 0.12% is in the top ten. This entry is derived from a study of beta chain features in type 1 diabetes. The CDR3 has 14 amino acids. Trimming removed 3 bases from V and 4 bases from J, with 12 bases in between. Germline CDR1 is SGHDN and CDR2 is FVKESK. Overall study results and limits: Shortening of TCRB CDR3s, moderate but significant, appeared in all four CD4+ subsets of Type 1 diabetes patients.

The sample comprised naive CD4+ T cells from blood. This sequence was found in a man under 40 with type 1 diabetes. This sequence joins TRBV14 and TRBJ1-2, with D unresolved. Written as DNA, the CDR3 is TGTGCCAGCAGCCAGGCTGGGCCGATCTATGGCTACACCTTC. Its translation: CASSQAGPIYGYTF.